This T cell receptor (beta chain) is from a study of cytomegalovirus exposure and HLA in healthy donors. This CDR3 has 13 amino acids. Germline V lookup: CDR1 SGHRS, CDR2 YFSETQ. Deletions cut 2 bases from V and 8 bases from J, with 14 bases between. Sequencing used immunoSEQ multiplex PCR; TCRdb keeps in-frame clones, though not all of them. The sample yields approximately 120,000 clones, approximately 91% seen once. This clone was recorded only once. The rearrangement uses TRBV5-1 and TRBJ2-7, with D unresolved. This TCR derives from a woman between 18 and 30 years old in good health and CMV-seronegative. Sequencing used PBMCs. The DNA for the CDR3 is TGCGCCAGCAGCTTATCAGGCACTGAGAAGCAGTACTTC. This encodes CASSLSGTEKQYF.